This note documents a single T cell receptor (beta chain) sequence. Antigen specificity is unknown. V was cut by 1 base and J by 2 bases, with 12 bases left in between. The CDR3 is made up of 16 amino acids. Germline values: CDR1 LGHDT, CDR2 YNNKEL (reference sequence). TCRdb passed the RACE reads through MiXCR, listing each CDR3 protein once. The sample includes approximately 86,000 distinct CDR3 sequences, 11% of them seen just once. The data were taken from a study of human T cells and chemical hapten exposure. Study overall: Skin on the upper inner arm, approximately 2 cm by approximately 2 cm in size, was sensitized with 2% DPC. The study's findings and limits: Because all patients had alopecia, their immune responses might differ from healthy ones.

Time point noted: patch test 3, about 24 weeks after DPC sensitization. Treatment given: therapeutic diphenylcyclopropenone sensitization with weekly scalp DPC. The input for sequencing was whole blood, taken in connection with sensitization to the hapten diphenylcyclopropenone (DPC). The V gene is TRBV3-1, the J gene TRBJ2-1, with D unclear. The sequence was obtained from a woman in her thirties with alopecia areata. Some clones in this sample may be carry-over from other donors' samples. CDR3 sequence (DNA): TGTGCCAGCAGCCAAGGACTCGGGTTGCCCTACAATGAGCAGTTCTTC. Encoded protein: CASSQGLGLPYNEQFF.